A selection of T cell receptor beta chains follows, all from one sample in a study of blood T cell repertoires in COVID-19. The assay was immunoSEQ multiplex PCR, and TCRdb's table has in-frame clones only and misses some. The sample carries about 280,000 clones, 88% recorded once. The sequenced material came from peripheral blood. Every receptor here comes from a man aged 18-30 years with active or convalescent COVID-19. The CDR3 runs from the conserved cysteine through the conserved F or W. The order of the fields is V gene, J gene, CDR3 length, CDR3 protein.

v_call: TRBV6-5; j_call: TRBJ2-1; cdr3_length: 14; cdr3_aa: CASQLAGGRLEQFF
v_call: TRBV10-3; j_call: TRBJ1-1; cdr3_length: 14; cdr3_aa: CAISESSSYTEAFF
v_call: TRBV29-1; j_call: TRBJ2-1; cdr3_length: 17; cdr3_aa: CSVGQGVGRRTHNEQFF
v_call: TRBV27; j_call: TRBJ1-6; cdr3_length: 16; cdr3_aa: CASSAGTGSYNSPLHF
v_call: TRBV7-3; j_call: TRBJ2-5; cdr3_length: 14; cdr3_aa: CASSLTGGSETQYF
v_call: TRBV5-6; j_call: TRBJ2-1; cdr3_length: 12; cdr3_aa: CASAAGTIEQFF
v_call: TRBV4-1; j_call: TRBJ2-2; cdr3_length: 15; cdr3_aa: CASSQFRGGAGELFF
v_call: TRBV7-6; j_call: TRBJ2-1; cdr3_length: 16; cdr3_aa: CASSVGVSGGRDEQFF
v_call: TRBV12-2; j_call: TRBJ2-1; cdr3_length: 18; cdr3_aa: CASRLAASGGAPYNEQFF
v_call: TRBV10-3; j_call: TRBJ2-7; cdr3_length: 13; cdr3_aa: CAISDALAYEQYF
v_call: TRBV7-9; j_call: TRBJ2-4; cdr3_length: 19; cdr3_aa: CASSPRLAGGTLAKNIQYF
v_call: TRBV5-1; j_call: TRBJ2-7; cdr3_length: 12; cdr3_aa: CASSLVSYEQYF
v_call: TRBV5-1; j_call: TRBJ1-2; cdr3_length: 12; cdr3_aa: CASSLGQESYTF
v_call: TRBV9; j_call: TRBJ1-1; cdr3_length: 14; cdr3_aa: CASSGGTENTEAFF
v_call: TRBV3-1/TRBV3-2; j_call: TRBJ1-1; cdr3_length: 16; cdr3_aa: CASSQDRLGVVTEAFF
v_call: TRBV2; j_call: TRBJ2-7; cdr3_length: 13; cdr3_aa: CAVADLLAGGPYF
v_call: TRBV27; j_call: TRBJ1-2; cdr3_length: 13; cdr3_aa: CASSLDRGVGYTF
v_call: TRBV5-4; j_call: TRBJ1-2; cdr3_length: 15; cdr3_aa: CASSQDPQADYGYTF
v_call: TRBV11-2; j_call: TRBJ1-3; cdr3_length: 19; cdr3_aa: CASSSQKEGDWGLGNTIYF
v_call: TRBV5-4; j_call: TRBJ2-3; cdr3_length: 17; cdr3_aa: CASSLSPVTGRNDTQYF
v_call: TRBV6-5; j_call: TRBJ2-7; cdr3_length: 15; cdr3_aa: CASSYSYRSSYEQYF
v_call: TRBV9; j_call: TRBJ1-1; cdr3_length: 15; cdr3_aa: CASSSRTGLNTEAFF
v_call: TRBV15; j_call: TRBJ2-2; cdr3_length: 17; cdr3_aa: CATSRGSGDWNTGELFF
v_call: TRBV9; j_call: TRBJ1-6; cdr3_length: 17; cdr3_aa: CASSAQGEIGKNSPLHF
v_call: TRBV5-4; j_call: TRBJ1-1; cdr3_length: 16; cdr3_aa: CASSVPQRGAGTEAFF